The 13 T cell receptor beta chains listed next were all sequenced from one sample in a study of blood T cell repertoires in COVID-19. Profiled with immunoSEQ multiplex PCR; TCRdb holds only in-frame clones, not every one. The table has fewer than 350,000 clones, 80% to 95% seen once. Sequenced: peripheral blood. All receptors derive from a woman in her twenties or thirties with COVID-19, enrolled during active disease.

This clone was detected once. The chain carries TRBV12-5 and TRBJ1-1, with D hard to call. The length of the CDR3 is 14 residues. The ends were cut back, 1 base at V and 2 bases at J, with 8 bases in the middle. Germline loops: CDR1 LGHNT, CDR2 FRNRAP. The CDR3 is CASGLDTDNTEAFF. The DNA of the CDR3 is TGTGCTAGTGGTTTGGACACAGATAACACTGAAGCTTTCTTT.

The chain employs TRBV29-1 and TRBJ2-2, with 7 bases lining up with TRBD1. The CDR3 runs to 16 residues. The trim removed 4 bases at V and 0 bases at J, leaving 8 bases unmatched. The germline V gene has CDR1 SQVTM and CDR2 ANQGSEA. As DNA, the CDR3 is TGCAGCGTTGGGGAAGACAGGGTTTCGAACACCGGGGAGCTGTTTTTT. Translation: CSVGEDRVSNTGELFF.

The count of this clone is one. The rearrangement links TRBV19 to TRBJ2-6; a weak D match, TRBD1 (6 bases). The CDR3 sequence is 18 residues long. Trimming shortened V by 5 bases and J by 0 bases, and 17 bases separated the two germline ends. Germline lookup yields CDR1 LNHDA and CDR2 SQIVND (reference sequence). CDR3 amino acids: CASSPEGGHLSGANVLTF. The CDR3 DNA reads TGTGCCAGTAGTCCCGAAGGGGGACACCTCTCTGGGGCCAACGTCCTGACTTTC. The entire variable domain, with the rest obtained from reference TRBV19 and TRBJ2-6, is as follows: DGGITQSPKYLFRKEGQNVTLSCEQNLNHDAMYWYRQDPGQGLRLIYYSQIVNDFQKGDIAEGYSVSREKKESFPLTVTSAQKNPTAFYLCASSPEGGHLSGANVLTFGAGSRLTVL.

The V gene is TRBV11-2, the J gene TRBJ1-1; D might be TRBD1 (5 bases). Germline V lookup: CDR1 SGHAT, CDR2 FQNNGV. The CDR3 length is 14 residues. V dropped 7 bases and J dropped 3 bases, with 15 bases sitting between them. The CDR3 DNA is TGTGCCAGCATCACTGGGGGGGGAGACACTGAAGCTTTCTTT. This translates into CASITGGGDTEAFF.

CDR3 protein: CASSLASDLSPLHF. The DNA for the CDR3 is TGTGCCAGCAGCTTAGCGTCAGATTTATCACCCCTCCACTTT. The chain employs TRBV7-9 and TRBJ1-6; D is unresolved. Germline assignment: CDR1 SEHNR and CDR2 FQNEAQ (reference sequence). V was clipped by 0 bases and J by 10 bases, with 10 bases between them. CDR3 size: 14 residues.

This sequence joins TRBV18 and TRBJ1-1; 7 nucleotides align to TRBD1. Unmatched junction bases numbered 11, after V lost 3 bases and J lost 1 base. This CDR3 region has 17 residues. Looked up from germline, CDR1 is KGHSH and CDR2 is LQKENI. The CDR3 region has the DNA TGTGCCAGCTCACCGTTTTCCGGGACAGTTGAGAACACTGAAGCTTTCTTT. This sequence encodes CASSPFSGTVENTEAFF.

The chain recombines TRBV19 with TRBJ2-5; 7 nucleotides line up with TRBD1. The junction had 9 bases not matched to a gene; V was cut back by 3 bases and J by 5 bases. Germline V gene data show CDR1 as LNHDA and CDR2 as SQIVND (reference sequence). The CDR3 contains 15 residues. This chain's CDR3 is CASSINTGVGETQYF. The DNA of the CDR3 is TGTGCCAGTAGTATTAATACAGGGGTTGGGGAGACCCAGTACTTC.

The chain uses TRBV4-1 and TRBJ1-6; maybe TRBD1 (6 bases). Germline CDR1 and CDR2: MGHRA and YSYEKL. This CDR3 has 16 residues. Trimming pared 2 bases from V and 7 bases from J, leaving 15 bases between. In DNA form, the CDR3 reads TGCGCCAGCAGCCAACAGATTACAGGGTGGAATTCACCCCTCCACTTT. It yields the protein CASSQQITGWNSPLHF.

J is TRBJ2-1 and V is TRBV7-3; 8 bases agree with TRBD2. The length of the CDR3 is 14 residues. Germline values: CDR1 SGHTA, CDR2 FQGTGA. The V gene end was trimmed by 3 bases and the J gene end by 7 bases; junction bases not matched to a gene: 5. The CDR3 region has the DNA TGTGCCAGCAGCTTCAGTCCTAGCGGGAATGAGCAGTTCTTC. It translates to CASSFSPSGNEQFF.

This clone came up once. This chain uses TRBV4-1 with TRBJ2-2; D ambiguous. Germline-derived CDR1 and CDR2 are MGHRA and YSYEKL. The CDR3 is made up of 13 amino acids. V was pared by 3 bases and J by 6 bases, with 8 bases between. The CDR3 loop reads CASSQFRSGELFF. CDR3 nucleotide sequence: TGCGCCAGCAGCCAGTTCAGGTCCGGGGAGCTGTTTTTT.

The chain recombines TRBV5-1 with TRBJ1-2; TRBD1 is a possible D gene (6 bases). The CDR3 is 14 residues long. Germline V gene sequence: CDR1 SGHRS, CDR2 YFSETQ. The V end lost 4 bases, the J end lost 3 bases, and 13 bases lay between the germline ends. CDR3 region: CASSGFGGDYGYTF. The DNA of the CDR3 is TGCGCCAGCAGCGGGTTTGGGGGCGACTATGGCTACACCTTC.

The chain is built from TRBV21-1 and TRBJ2-1; the table's D gene call, TRBD1, was not cross checked with the DNA. TRBV21-1 is described as a pseudogene. The CDR3 contains 14 residues. CDR3 region: CASSFSRGGNEQFF. For the CDR3, the DNA is TGTGCCAGCAGCTTTAGCCGAGGGGGCAATGAGCAGTTCTTC.

The chain uses TRBV27 and TRBJ2-1; tentative D call: TRBD2 (6 bases). The CDR3 length is 15 residues. The V gene's germline CDR1 is MNHEY and CDR2 SMNVEV (reference sequence). Trimming removed 5 bases at V and 4 bases at J, with 15 bases between. This CDR3 is CASSLIGTAYNEQFF. In DNA, the CDR3 is TGTGCCAGCAGTCTGATAGGGACTGCGTACAATGAGCAGTTCTTC.